This passage covers 27 T cell receptor beta chains from one sample sequenced in a study of blood T cells in healthy people across ages. For the second PCR, which ran for roughly 7 to 11 cycles, a sample-barcoded 5' primer and a J-beta primer mix were used. TCRdb called the 5' RACE reads again in MiXCR, with one record for every CDR3 protein. Here the sample spans hundreds of thousands of distinct CDR3 sequences, about 34% being singletons. The sample was blood. Receptor source: a woman of 80 years or more in good health.

V gene TRBV20-1 combines with J gene TRBJ2-4; D is ambiguous. CDR1 DFQATT and CDR2 SNEGSKA come from the germline V gene (reference sequence). This CDR3 has 14 residues. The V gene lost 5 bases and the J gene lost 2 bases, with 13 bases spanning the gap. The CDR3 DNA follows: TGCAGTGCTGCCCCGGACGGTCCCAAAAACATTCAGTACTTC. It encodes CSAAPDGPKNIQYF.

The rearrangement uses TRBV2 and TRBJ1-2, with 7 bases lining up with TRBD1. The CDR3 is 15 amino acids. J lost 7 bases, V lost 6 bases, and 14 bases had no gene match. CDR1 SNHLY and CDR2 FYNNEI come from the germline V gene. CDR3 nucleotide sequence: TGTGCCAGCAGCCGAAGAACGGAGGGGGCTAGTGGCTACACCTTC. This translates into CASSRRTEGASGYTF.

This clonotype has more than one count but fewer than ten. The J gene is TRBJ1-2, the V gene TRBV5-1; D is perhaps TRBD1 (5 bases). This CDR3 contains 13 residues. Per germline, CDR1 SGHRS and CDR2 YFSETQ. The V gene lost 0 bases and the J gene lost 10 bases, with 13 bases spanning the gap. The CDR3 loop is CASSLARENDYTF. The DNA for the CDR3 is TGCGCCAGCAGCTTGGCCAGGGAGAATGACTACACCTTC.

This clonotype was seen many times. The chain recombines TRBV5-1 with TRBJ2-1; 10 bases are a match to TRBD1. Per germline, CDR1 SGHRS and CDR2 YFSETQ. The CDR3 has 16 residues. The junction had 7 bases not matched to a gene; V was cut back by 0 bases and J by 7 bases. The CDR3 DNA follows: TGCGCCAGCAGCTTGGGGGTCCGGGACAGGGGTAATGAGCAGTTCTTC. Translated: CASSLGVRDRGNEQFF.

On this clonotype itself: This may be a read error, as it is one base from a much larger clone. V and J are TRBV5-1 and TRBJ2-4; D unresolved. The better agreement between TRBJ2-7 and the DNA end casts doubt on the J call. The CDR3 contains 13 residues. CDR1 is SGHRS and CDR2 is YFSETQ in the germline V gene. The CDR3 sequence: CVSSLLGQYEQYF. CDR3 nucleotide sequence: TGCGTCAGCAGCTTGCTTGGGCAATACGAGCAGTACTTC.

This chain links TRBV10-3 with TRBJ1-1; TRBD1 matches at 7 bases. V shed 5 bases and J 4 bases; nucleotides not matched to a gene: 10. The V gene's germline CDR1 is ENHRY and CDR2 SYGVKD. CDR3 size: 15 residues. The CDR3 DNA follows: TGTGCCATCAGTCTTCAAACAGGGGCGGGCACTGAAGCTTTCTTT. Translation: CAISLQTGAGTEAFF.

This clonotype appeared many times. This chain joins TRBV7-2 and TRBJ2-1, with a possible D match to TRBD2 (7 bases). Trimming took off 0 bases at V and 2 bases at J, with 8 bases between the two ends. The CDR3 length is 15 residues. CDR1 is SGHTA, CDR2 FQGNSA, per germline. The CDR3 here is CASSLAGGPYNEQFF. The CDR3 DNA sequence: TGTGCCAGCAGCTTAGCGGGGGGGCCCTACAATGAGCAGTTCTTC.

Many counts were recorded for this clonotype. V and J are TRBV5-1 and TRBJ2-4; 9 positions match TRBD1. V was clipped by 2 bases and J by 12 bases; unmatched bases: 15. In germline, CDR1 is SGHRS, CDR2 YFSETQ. The CDR3 totals 16 residues. The CDR3 coding sequence is TGCGCCAGCAGCTTCGGGGCGATCCGGGACAGGGAAACTCAGTACTTC. It specifies CASSFGAIRDRETQYF.

This clonotype came up many times. V is TRBV7-2 and J is TRBJ2-7; no definite D call. The germline CDR1 and CDR2 sequences are SGHTA and FQGNSA. V was cut by 0 bases and J by 0 bases, with 12 bases left in between. This CDR3 has 16 residues. For the CDR3, the DNA is TGTGCCAGCAGCTTAGCACCCCTCTCGCTCTCCTACGAGCAGTACTTC. This encodes CASSLAPLSLSYEQYF. Based on the CDR3 plus reference TRBV7-2 and TRBJ2-7, the full variable domain is GAGVSQSPSNKVTEKGKDVELRCDPISGHTALYWYRQSLGQGLEFLIYFQGNSAPDKSGLPSDRFSAERTGGSVSTLTIQRTQQEDSAVYLCASSLAPLSLSYEQYFGPGTRLTVT.

The chain joins TRBV3-1 to TRBJ1-1, with TRBD1 identical over 8 bases. J was trimmed by 6 bases and V by 6 bases; bases with no gene match: 9. The germline V gene has CDR1 LGHDT and CDR2 YNNKEL (reference sequence). CDR3 length equals 14 residues. The CDR3 bases are TGTGCCAGCAGGTACTCAGGGGGCGGGTCTGAAGCTTTCTTT. Its protein is CASRYSGGGSEAFF.

This clonotype was counted ten times or more. The V gene is TRBV9, the J gene TRBJ1-6; 8 bases line up with TRBD1. V lost 2 bases, J lost 7 bases, and 5 bases stayed unmatched. Per germline, CDR1 SGDLS and CDR2 YYNGEE. The CDR3 is 15 amino acids. This CDR3 is CASSVRTGHNSPLHF. The DNA for the CDR3 is TGTGCCAGCAGCGTCCGGACAGGGCACAATTCACCCCTCCACTTT.

This clonotype was counted a few times. This chain connects TRBV20-1 to TRBJ2-2; 8 nucleotides agree with TRBD1. This CDR3 has 13 amino acids. From germline, CDR1 is DFQATT and CDR2 SNEGSKA (reference sequence). V lost 5 bases, J lost 5 bases, and 4 bases stayed unmatched. CDR3: CSASDRVTGELFF. The CDR3 DNA reads as TGCAGTGCTTCGGACAGGGTAACCGGGGAGCTGTTTTTT.

In regard to this clonotype: This could be a read error, since a much larger clone is one nucleotide away. The genes are TRBV11-2 and TRBJ2-1; 15 bases fit TRBD2. The J call is doubtful: the DNA matches TRBJ2-7 better. Germline CDR1 reads SGHAT; CDR2 reads FQNNGV. The CDR3 covers 17 residues. CDR3 protein: CASSIGTSGGTYNEQYF. Here the CDR3 DNA reads TGTGCCAGCAGCATCGGGACTAGCGGGGGGACCTACAATGAGCAGTACTTC.

On this clonotype itself: One end of the junction does not line up with germline, which may come from a read error. The chain links TRBV11-2 to TRBJ2-3; D unclear. The CDR3 is 14 residues long. Germline V lookup: CDR1 SGHAT, CDR2 FQNNGV. CDR3 DNA: TGTACCAGCAGCTCGTTCCGGCGCACAGATACGCAGTATTTT. This translates into CTSSSFRRTDTQYF.

V and J are TRBV4-1 and TRBJ1-2, with D tentatively TRBD1 (5 bases). Deletions cut 0 bases from V and 5 bases from J, with 16 bases between. Germline V gives CDR1 MGHRA, CDR2 YSYEKL. This CDR3 spans 16 amino acids. The CDR3 DNA follows: TGCGCCAGCAGCCAAGACCAGGGTTGGGGTAATTATGGCTACACCTTC. Its protein is CASSQDQGWGNYGYTF.

This clonotype was counted ten times or more. This chain connects TRBV18 to TRBJ2-5, with D possibly matching TRBD2 (5 bases). The CDR3 is made up of 13 amino acids. Germline values: CDR1 KGHSH, CDR2 LQKENI. The V end was cut by 6 bases, the J end by 4 bases, with 12 bases between. The CDR3: CASSVGRVETQYF. The CDR3 nucleotides are TGTGCCAGCTCCGTCGGGCGGGTAGAGACCCAGTACTTC. The full variable domain, rest sourced from reference TRBV18 and TRBJ2-5, is NAGVMQNPRHLVRRRGQEARLRCSPMKGHSHVYWYRQLPEEGLKFMVYLQKENIIDESGMPKERFSAEFPKEGPSILRIQQVVRGDSAAYFCASSVGRVETQYFGPGTRLLVL.

This clonotype was counted at least ten times. The V gene is TRBV12-5, the J gene TRBJ1-6; TRBD1 agrees at 7 bases. The J segment lost 4 bases and the V segment lost 4 bases, leaving 7 bases of the junction unmatched. Germline values: CDR1 LGHNT, CDR2 FRNRAP. The length of the CDR3 is 16 residues. The CDR3 coding sequence is TGTGCTAGTGGTTCCCGCGACAGGGCTTATAATTCACCCCTCCACTTT. Its protein product is CASGSRDRAYNSPLHF.

Only one count was recorded for this clonotype. The chain links TRBV6-4 to TRBJ1-2; tentatively, D is TRBD1 (6 bases). This CDR3 spans 15 amino acids. The V and J ends lost 5 bases and 6 bases respectively, with 19 bases between them. Germline V gene data show CDR1 as MRHNA and CDR2 as SNTAGT. The CDR3 here is CASSPPHRVYDGYTF. Written as DNA, the CDR3 is TGTGCCAGCAGTCCGCCGCACAGGGTTTATGATGGCTACACCTTC.

CDR3 sequence (DNA): TGTGCCAGCAGCGTAGAACAAGGAAACACCATATATTTT. Translating it yields CASSVEQGNTIYF. The J gene is TRBJ1-3, the V gene TRBV9; D not resolved. Germline V gene data show CDR1 as SGDLS and CDR2 as YYNGEE. V shed 0 bases and J shed 4 bases, with 5 bases lying between them. The CDR3 spans 13 residues.

Concerning this clonotype itself: The germline gene is not matched at one end of the junction; a read error may be the cause. The chain is built from TRBV5-6 and TRBJ2-1, with D perhaps TRBD2 (6 bases). This CDR3 has 13 amino acids. Germline V lookup: CDR1 SGHDT, CDR2 YYEEEE. The CDR3 DNA is TGTGCCAGCAGCTTGGAGGGACTTGCCCAGCAGGTCTTC. Protein: CASSLEGLAQQVF. Based on the CDR3 plus reference TRBV5-6 and TRBJ2-1, the full variable domain is DAGVTQSPTHLIKTRGQQVTLRCSPKSGHDTVSWYQQALGQGPQFIFQYYEEEERQRGNFPDRFSGHQFPNYSSELNVNALLLGDSALYLCASSLEGLAQQVFGPGTRLTVL.

This clonotype was seen many times. The chain has TRBV6-5 and TRBJ2-3; 9 bases align to TRBD2. This CDR3 spans 15 amino acids. Germline CDR1 MNHEY, CDR2 SVGAGI. V lost 8 bases and J lost 13; bases outside the gene matches: 19. CDR3 nucleotides: TGTGCCAGCTCGATTAGCGGGGGAACCTCTTTTCGGAAGTATTTT. This encodes CASSISGGTSFRKYF.

This clonotype was counted ten times or more. The chain has TRBV7-3 and TRBJ2-1, with 14 positions matching TRBD2. The CDR3 is 17 residues long. Germline assignment: CDR1 SGHTA and CDR2 FQGTGA. Germline trimming cut 4 bases from V and 7 bases from J; bases unmatched to any gene: 9. In DNA form, the CDR3 reads TGTGCCAGCAGCTCAACTGGGACTAGCGGGGGTTTAAATGAGCAGTTCTTC. Amino acid sequence: CASSSTGTSGGLNEQFF.

The V and J genes are TRBV5-1 and TRBJ2-7; the match to TRBD2 covers 7 bases. Germline loops: CDR1 SGHRS, CDR2 YFSETQ. J lost 4 bases, V lost 4 bases, and 14 bases had no gene match. CDR3 length equals 16 residues. The chain's CDR3 is CASSLRPQGGSYEQYF. The CDR3, as DNA: TGCGCCAGCAGCCTCCGCCCCCAGGGAGGGTCATACGAGCAGTACTTC.

On this clonotype itself: This may stem from a read error, because a much larger clone lies one nucleotide away. CDR3 nucleotide sequence: TGTGCCAGCAGCCTTGGGGTGCGAGCGGGGGGGCGAGAGACCCAGTACTTC. Its protein is CASSLGVRAGGRETQYF. V gene TRBV7-2 combines with J gene TRBJ2-5, with 10 bases matching TRBD2. V shed 5 bases and J 4 bases; nucleotides not matched to a gene: 13. The CDR3 sequence is 17 residues long. Germline V gene lookup returns CDR1 SGHTA and CDR2 FQGNSA. The complete variable domain, with remaining parts taken from reference TRBV7-2 and TRBJ2-5, reads GAGVSQSPSNKVTEKGKDVELRCDPISGHTALYWYRQSLGQGLEFLIYFQGNSAPDKSGLPSDRFSAERTGGSVSTLTIQRTQQEDSAVYLCASSLGVRAGGRETQYFGPGTRLLVL.

This chain joins TRBV28 and TRBJ2-7; no clear D gene. CDR1 is MDHEN and CDR2 is SYDVKM in the germline V gene. This CDR3 comprises 12 residues. V lost 6 bases and J lost 5, with 11 bases in between. The CDR3: CASSLGWNEQYF. The CDR3, as DNA: TGTGCCAGCAGCCTCGGGTGGAACGAGCAGTACTTC.

This chain connects TRBV11-2 to TRBJ1-4; D is uncertain. The V end was cut by 5 bases, the J end by 0 bases, with 10 bases between. The CDR3 is made up of 15 amino acids. Germline CDR1 reads SGHAT; CDR2 reads FQNNGV. The CDR3 region is CASSLPPATNEKLFF. CDR3 nucleotide sequence: TGTGCCAGCAGCCTACCCCCCGCAACTAATGAAAAACTGTTTTTT.

The chain links TRBV28 to TRBJ1-2; D remains ambiguous. Trimming shortened V by 2 bases and J by 4 bases, and 14 bases separated the two germline ends. Germline CDR1 reads MDHEN; CDR2 reads SYDVKM. This CDR3 spans 15 amino acids. The CDR3 here is CASSLDPTGSYGYTF. CDR3 coding DNA: TGTGCCAGCAGTTTAGATCCTACCGGGAGCTATGGCTACACCTTC.